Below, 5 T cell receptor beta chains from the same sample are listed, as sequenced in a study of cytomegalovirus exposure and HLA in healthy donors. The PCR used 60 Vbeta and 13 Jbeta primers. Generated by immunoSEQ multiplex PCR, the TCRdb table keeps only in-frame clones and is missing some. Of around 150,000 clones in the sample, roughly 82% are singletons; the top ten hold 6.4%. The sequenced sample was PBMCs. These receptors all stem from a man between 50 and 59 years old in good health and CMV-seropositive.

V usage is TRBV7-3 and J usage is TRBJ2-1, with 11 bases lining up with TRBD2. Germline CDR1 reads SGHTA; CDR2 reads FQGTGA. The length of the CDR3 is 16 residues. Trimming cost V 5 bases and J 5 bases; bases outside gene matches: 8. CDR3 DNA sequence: TGTGCCAGCAGCAATCCGGGACTAGCGGATAACAATGAGCAGTTCTTC. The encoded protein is CASSNPGLADNNEQFF.

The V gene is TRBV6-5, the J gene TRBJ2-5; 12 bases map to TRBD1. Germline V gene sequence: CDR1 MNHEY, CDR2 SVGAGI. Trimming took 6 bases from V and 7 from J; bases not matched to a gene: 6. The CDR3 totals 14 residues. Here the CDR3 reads CASRPGQGAGTQYF. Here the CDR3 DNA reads TGTGCCAGCAGGCCGGGACAGGGGGCTGGGACCCAGTACTTC.

The CDR3: CASSTSGTGARAEAFF. The DNA for the CDR3 is TGTGCCAGTAGTACATCCGGGACAGGGGCGAGGGCTGAAGCTTTCTTT. This chain links TRBV19 with TRBJ1-1, with 10 bases aligning to TRBD1. CDR3 size: 16 residues. V shed 4 bases and J 6 bases; nucleotides not matched to a gene: 11. From germline, CDR1 is LNHDA and CDR2 SQIVND (reference sequence).

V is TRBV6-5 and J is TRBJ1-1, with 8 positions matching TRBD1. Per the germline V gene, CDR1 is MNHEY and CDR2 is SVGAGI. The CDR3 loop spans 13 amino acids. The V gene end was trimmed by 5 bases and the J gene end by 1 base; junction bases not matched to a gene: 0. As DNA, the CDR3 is TGTGCCAGCAGTGGACAGGGGAACACTGAAGCTTTCTTT. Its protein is CASSGQGNTEAFF.

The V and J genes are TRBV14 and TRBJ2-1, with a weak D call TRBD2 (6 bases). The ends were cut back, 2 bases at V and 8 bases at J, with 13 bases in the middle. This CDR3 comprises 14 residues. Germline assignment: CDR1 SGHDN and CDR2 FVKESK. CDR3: CASSQRRGSDEQFF. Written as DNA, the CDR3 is TGTGCCAGCAGCCAACGACGGGGGTCAGATGAGCAGTTCTTC. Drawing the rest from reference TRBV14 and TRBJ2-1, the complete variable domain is EAGVTQFPSHSVIEKGQTVTLRCDPISGHDNLYWYRRVMGKEIKFLLHFVKESKQDESGMPNNRFLAERTGGTYSTLKVQPAELEDSGVYFCASSQRRGSDEQFFGPGTRLTVL.